What follows are 6 T cell receptor beta chains derived from one specimen sequenced in a study of cytomegalovirus exposure and HLA in healthy donors. Vbeta (60) and Jbeta (13) primers were used in the PCR. The protocol was immunoSEQ multiplex PCR, while the TCRdb copy is restricted to in-frame clones and leaves out a portion. The sample lists around 78,000 clones, approximately 77% seen once, with around 10% in the top ten. Sequencing was done on a sample of PBMCs. The receptors here all came from a woman aged 40 to 50 in good health and CMV-seropositive.

The rearrangement links TRBV4-2 to TRBJ1-2; 8 bases fit TRBD1. Germline assignment: CDR1 LGHNA and CDR2 YNFKEQ. The CDR3 contains 16 residues. V shed 4 bases, J shed 3 bases, and the junction held 10 bases outside the gene matches. The CDR3 protein is CASSRSQTQGDYGYTF. DNA of the CDR3: TGTGCCAGCAGCCGCTCGCAAACACAGGGGGACTATGGCTACACCTTC.

The chain couples TRBV10-2 to TRBJ2-2; the match to TRBD2 covers 7 bases. This CDR3 is built from 16 residues. CDR1 and CDR2 from the germline V gene are WSHSY and SAAADI. V lost 4 bases, J lost 3 bases, and 8 bases stayed unmatched. CDR3 nucleotide sequence: TGCGCCAGCAGTGGGGCGGCGGGAGACGACACCGGGGAGCTGTTTTTT. Translated: CASSGAAGDDTGELFF.

This chain connects TRBV6-1 to TRBJ1-5, with D unresolved. Between the trimmed V and J ends, which lost 6 bases and 5 bases, there was a span of 17 bases. From germline, CDR1 is MNHNS and CDR2 SASEGT. CDR3 size: 15 residues. The CDR3 loop is CASRTSPLGDQPQHF. The CDR3 nucleotides are TGTGCCAGCAGGACATCCCCTCTCGGGGATCAGCCCCAGCATTTT.

This clone was picked up one time. The chain is built from TRBV5-1 and TRBJ2-1, with TRBD2 matching over 7 bases. V was clipped by 4 bases and J by 6 bases; unmatched bases: 10. The CDR3 spans 15 residues. Looked up from germline, CDR1 is SGHRS and CDR2 is YFSETQ. The CDR3 protein is CASSGGGWGVNEQFF. Here the CDR3 DNA reads TGCGCCAGCAGCGGGGGGGGTTGGGGGGTCAATGAGCAGTTCTTC.

The chain combines TRBV4-3 with TRBJ2-1, with 9 nucleotides matching TRBD1. V was pared by 3 bases and J by 0 bases, with 12 bases of the junction left unmatched. The V gene's germline CDR1 is LGHNA and CDR2 YSLEER. The CDR3 spans 19 residues. The CDR3 bases are TGCGCCAGCAGCCACGGACCGGGACAGGGAAGTGTCTCCTACAATGAGCAGTTCTTC. Residues: CASSHGPGQGSVSYNEQFF.

The chain carries TRBV6-1 and TRBJ1-2; D is perhaps TRBD1 (5 bases). The V gene's germline CDR1 is MNHNS and CDR2 SASEGT. V dropped 3 bases and J dropped 8 bases, with 10 bases sitting between them. The CDR3 length is 12 residues. The CDR3 region is CASSDRVGGYTF. The CDR3 coding sequence is TGTGCCAGCAGTGACAGGGTGGGAGGCTACACCTTC.